This TCR beta chain was captured in a study of T cells in Graves' hyperthyroidism and ophthalmopathy (dated by TCRdb to about 2019). In terms of the full investigation: Peripheral blood was sampled at the time of initial diagnosis, prior to any treatment. To identify distinguishing TCR V-J signatures, a discovery cohort of about a hundred patients was used, comprising 40 to 45 with Graves' ophthalmopathy and some 57 with stable Graves' hyperthyroidism. An independent validation cohort of 18 to 20 hyperthyroidism patients and 15 or so patients who later progressed to ophthalmopathy tested prospective prediction of ophthalmopathy. The roughly 90 discovery patients were divided at random into training and test sets in a 7:3 ratio. The study also compared thyroid tissue and blood T-cell repertoires from more than 5 Graves' hyperthyroidism patients. Once sampling was done, hyperthyroidism patients were given methimazole at a starting dose of 30 mg daily, whereas ophthalmopathy patients were given high-dose intravenous methylprednisolone. The paper reports TCR Vbeta CDR3 sequencing of about 140 peripheral blood samples: over 40 ophthalmopathy, under 80 hyperthyroidism and around 17 progressor patients. General findings and caveats noted by the study authors: In validation, the model predicted progression to ophthalmopathy with approximately 69% sensitivity and roughly 75% specificity, a median of 6.5 months before onset. Most expanded thyroid clonotypes (frequency above 0.001) were also detected in blood, a finding suggesting that blood repertoires may reflect thyroid immune responses. In cross-validation, a model built on a 13 V-J signature told ophthalmopathy apart from stable hyperthyroidism with over 85% sensitivity and approximately 81% specificity, and in testing the same model reached 80%/75%. Sample size was not statistically predetermined, and blinding of investigators to group allocation was not performed.

This clonotype was counted ten times or more. Which antigen it targets is not known. Base qualities are missing; no much larger clone stands one base away. A patient counted as having stable Graves' hyperthyroidism if no progression to ophthalmopathy occurred over 18 months of follow-up. Hyperthyroidism patients were newly diagnosed, had a disease duration of under 2 months, and were aged 18 to 65 years. Patients with uncontrolled infections, other autoimmune diseases, pregnancy or lactation were excluded. Diagnoses were established on the basis of clinical symptoms, serum thyroxine and TRAb, thyroid ultrasound, and orbital computed tomography. PBMCs were isolated from 8 to 10 ml of fresh peripheral blood by Ficoll-Paque density gradient centrifugation. Trizol reagent was used to extract total RNA, and RNA quality was then checked on an Agilent 2100 Bioanalyzer. From V the trimming removes 5 bases and from J it removes 4 bases, while the gene matches leave 13 bases of the junction unaccounted for. CDR1 and CDR2 are drawn from the germline V gene: SNHLY, FYNNEI. The CDR3 has 16 amino acids, counting the end cysteine and phenylalanine. The entry retains the CDR3 DNA only, 48 bases that are in frame from base 1.

The TCR beta CDR3 regions were amplified from the RNA transcripts. For the first round of RT-PCR on the TCR CDR3, the HTBI primer set was used together with the Qiagen OneStep RT-PCR kit. Libraries were constructed in a second round of multiplex PCR, after which size selection and purification were carried out. Sequencing of the libraries was done on an Illumina HiSeq2000 using paired-end 100 bp reads. In the authors' own workflow: SOAPnuke was used to process the raw data, with reads discarded if the reads contained adapters or uncalled bases, had a mean Phred below 15, or lacked an exact constant-primer or identifier match. High-quality paired reads were merged with COPE v1.2.5, and unique nucleotide sequences were defined as clonotypes. Clonotypes were aligned to IMGT TRBV, TRBD and TRBJ reference segments using MiTCR v1.1. Analysis was restricted to V-J combinations with a frequency above 0.0001, which covered over 98% of repertoires. A TCS score was defined as the ratio of F50 (clonal expansion) to E x V (chaos), with BLOSUM62-based TCRdist applied between CDR3 peptides within each V-J. Welch's t-statistics and random forest reduced some 510 V-J features to roughly 13, which were used in a naive Bayes classifier (R e1071). Using fastp at Q25 and MiXCR, TCRdb reprocessed the public reads and kept productive beta chains. Each record represents a unique CDR3 protein, reported with the most common genes and DNA among its rows. These V and J calls are TCRdb output, not the study's own analysis. The sample table holds about 200,000 distinct CDR3 sequences, of which 17% were seen once. The top ten clonotypes cover roughly 55% of the sample.

The source of this sequence is a woman between 45 and 65 years old with Graves' hyperthyroidism. The rearranged chain carries TRBV2 and TRBJ1-2; 7 middle bases align to TRBD1. The sequenced sample was blood. At the DNA level, the sequence is TGTGCCAGCAGTCAGACAGGGTTAGGATTAAGCTATGGCTACACCTTC. Its coded protein is CASSQTGLGLSYGYTF.